A single sample is the source of the 15 T cell receptor beta chains below, sequenced in a study of T cell repertoires in cytomegalovirus infection. In TCRdb, the reads were re-called with MiXCR into one record per CDR3 protein. The sample carries 30,000 to 40,000 distinct CDR3 sequences, less than 60% recorded once. Their antigen targets remain unknown. Sequenced material: CD8+ T cells from cultured PBMCs, taken from culture after CMV antigen stimulation. All receptors come from a human donor in good health (CMV status not recorded). Some clones in this sample may be carry-over from other donors' samples.

The J gene is TRBJ1-2, the V gene TRBV7-9; D remains ambiguous. The germline V and J ends were trimmed by 3 bases and 1 base, with 12 bases remaining between them. From germline, CDR1 is SEHNR and CDR2 FQNEAQ (reference sequence). The CDR3 extends over 15 amino acids. The DNA for the CDR3 is TGTGCCAGCAGCTTGGCGGATAACCTTAACTATGGCTACACCTTC. Amino acids: CASSLADNLNYGYTF.

J is TRBJ1-1 and V is TRBV6-5; D unclear. V lost 0 bases and J 6 bases, leaving 8 bases between the germline ends. Germline CDR1 MNHEY, CDR2 SVGAGI. This CDR3 contains 13 residues. The CDR3 DNA follows: TGTGCCAGCAGTTACTCGTGGGGTGCTGAAGCTTTCTTT. This sequence encodes CASSYSWGAEAFF.

The chain couples TRBV28 to TRBJ2-3; tentative D call: TRBD2 (6 bases). Trimming took off 3 bases at V and 6 bases at J, with 13 bases between the two ends. The CDR3 contains 14 residues. CDR1 is MDHEN, CDR2 SYDVKM, per germline. The CDR3 protein is CASSFFPGADTQYF. The CDR3 DNA sequence: TGTGCCAGCAGTTTTTTTCCGGGAGCGGATACGCAGTATTTT.

The chain employs TRBV7-9 and TRBJ1-2, with unresolved D. CDR1 SEHNR and CDR2 FQNEAQ come from the germline V gene (reference sequence). The CDR3 covers 12 residues. Trimming shortened V by 5 bases and J by 4 bases, and 8 bases separated the two germline ends. CDR3 sequence (DNA): TGTGCCAGCAGCCGGACGGTCTATGGCTACACCTTC. Its protein product is CASSRTVYGYTF.

This clonotype was counted ten times or more. This chain uses TRBV7-3 with TRBJ2-7; 9 bases match TRBD1. Germline V gene data show CDR1 as SGHTA and CDR2 as FQGTGA. J was trimmed by 5 bases and V by 4 bases; bases with no gene match: 6. The CDR3 loop spans 14 amino acids. The CDR3 region is CASSSGQGSNEQYF. As DNA, the CDR3 is TGTGCCAGCAGCTCCGGACAGGGGAGCAACGAGCAGTACTTC.

This chain connects TRBV7-6 to TRBJ1-2, with D maybe TRBD1 (6 bases). The CDR3 length is 14 residues. Germline-derived CDR1 and CDR2 are SGHVS and FNYEAQ. Deletions cut 7 bases from V and 4 bases from J, with 16 bases between. The CDR3 spells CASIEQGNLYGYTF. For the CDR3, the DNA is TGTGCCAGCATCGAACAGGGAAACCTCTATGGCTACACCTTC.

This clonotype was observed once. The chain joins TRBV24-1 to TRBJ2-1; D gene uncertain. Germline CDR1 and CDR2: KGHDR and SFDVKD. V was cut by 9 bases and J by 4 bases, with 9 bases left in between. There are 12 residues in the CDR3. For the CDR3, the DNA is TGTGCCACCTCGTCAGCATACAATGAGCAGTTCTTC. Its translation: CATSSAYNEQFF.

This chain links TRBV7-3 with TRBJ2-1; maybe TRBD1 (5 bases). Germline CDR1 reads SGHTA; CDR2 reads FQGTGA. There are 16 residues in the CDR3. V lost 2 bases to trimming and J lost 0 bases, with 11 bases between them. The CDR3 region has the DNA TGTGCCAGCAGCTTAGCAGGGAATAGCTCCTACAATGAGCAGTTCTTC. It is translated as CASSLAGNSSYNEQFF.

As regards this clonotype: One junction end disagrees with the germline gene, perhaps due to a read error. CDR3 bases: TGTGACAGCAGCTTGCAGCTGTTTGCGCGAACTGAAGCTTTCTTT. The encoded protein is CDSSLQLFARTEAFF. The rearrangement joins TRBV7-9 to TRBJ1-1; D unresolved. The CDR3 is 15 residues long. Germline assignment: CDR1 SEHNR and CDR2 FQNEAQ (reference sequence).

This clonotype was counted a single time. The chain uses TRBV20-1 and TRBJ2-6, with D perhaps TRBD2 (5 bases). With 0 bases removed from V and 3 bases from J, the gap between germline ends came to 9 bases. The CDR3 runs to 15 residues. Germline CDR1 reads DFQATT; CDR2 reads SNEGSKA (reference sequence). Here the CDR3 reads CSARDRGFGANVLTF. Here the CDR3 DNA reads TGCAGTGCTAGAGATCGGGGATTTGGGGCCAACGTCCTGACTTTC.

V and J are TRBV7-6 and TRBJ1-1, with D possibly matching TRBD1 (5 bases). In germline, CDR1 is SGHVS, CDR2 FNYEAQ. This CDR3 region has 13 residues. Between the trimmed V and J ends, which lost 0 bases and 6 bases, there was a span of 8 bases. CDR3 in amino acids: CASSLAQGSEAFF. In DNA form, the CDR3 reads TGTGCCAGCAGCTTAGCTCAGGGATCTGAAGCTTTCTTT.

This clonotype showed up just a few times. The chain uses TRBV12-3 or TRBV12-4 and TRBJ2-1; 11 nucleotides agree with TRBD2. The CDR3 spans 15 residues. Trimming took 1 base from V and 10 from J; bases not matched to a gene: 6. The CDR3 DNA sequence: TGTGCCAGCAGTTTAGTAGCGGGGGGGGGATTGGAGCAGTTCTTC. Its protein is CASSLVAGGGLEQFF.

The CDR3 region has the DNA TGTGCCAGCAGCCACTCCGGTTCTGGGTTAAATTCACCCCTCCACTTT. Encoded protein: CASSHSGSGLNSPLHF. The chain joins TRBV4-2 to TRBJ1-6; no clear D gene. Germline V lookup: CDR1 LGHNA, CDR2 YNFKEQ. The CDR3 is 16 amino acids. The V end was cut by 3 bases, the J end by 7 bases, with 16 bases between.

The chain is built from TRBV7-3 and TRBJ2-3; TRBD2 matches at 8 bases. Germline trimming cut 1 base from V and 0 bases from J; bases unmatched to any gene: 6. This CDR3 is built from 17 residues. From germline, CDR1 is SGHTA and CDR2 FQGTGA. The CDR3 DNA follows: TGTGCCAGCAGCTTAAGGCCGGGAGGGCCTAGCACAGATACGCAGTATTTT. It translates to CASSLRPGGPSTDTQYF.

CDR3 amino acids: CASLGDMNTEAFF. The CDR3, as DNA: TGTGCCAGTCTGGGGGACATGAACACTGAAGCTTTCTTT. V is TRBV7-9 and J is TRBJ1-1, with D perhaps matching TRBD1 (6 bases). The V gene's germline CDR1 is SEHNR and CDR2 FQNEAQ (reference sequence). This CDR3 contains 13 residues. Deletions cut 9 bases from V and 0 bases from J, with 11 bases between.